Below, 5 T cell receptor beta chains from the same sample are listed, as sequenced in a study of blood T cell repertoires in COVID-19. Sequencing was performed with immunoSEQ multiplex PCR; in TCRdb, only in-frame clones are kept and a portion is missing. This table holds 250,000 or so clones, 85% to 95% found once. Input material: PBMCs or T cells enriched from blood (not recorded which). The receptors derive from a middle-aged man who had been exposed to COVID-19.

The chain has TRBV6-5 and TRBJ2-7; 9 bases agree with TRBD2. The CDR3 consists of 14 residues. V lost 7 bases to trimming and J lost 0 bases; unmatched junction nucleotides: 4. Looked up from germline, CDR1 is MNHEY and CDR2 is SVGAGI. Here the CDR3 reads CASTAAGGSYEQYF. The CDR3 DNA follows: TGTGCCAGCACCGCAGCGGGAGGCTCCTACGAGCAGTACTTC.

This chain connects TRBV28 to TRBJ1-3; 8 bases align to TRBD1. The length of the CDR3 is 18 residues. In germline, CDR1 is MDHEN, CDR2 SYDVKM. Germline trimming cut 6 bases from V and 0 bases from J; bases unmatched to any gene: 13. The CDR3 DNA is TGTGCCAGCAGCATATCAGGACAGGGATTATACTCTGGAAACACCATATATTTT. It translates to CASSISGQGLYSGNTIYF.

This rearrangement joins TRBV10-1 to TRBJ2-1; 13 bases are shared with TRBD2. CDR1 and CDR2 (germline): WNHNN, SYGVQD (reference sequence). The CDR3 spans 19 residues. V was pared by 4 bases and J by 9 bases, with 18 bases of the junction left unmatched. The CDR3 loop is CASSGLADIGLAGETEQFF. The CDR3 DNA reads TGCGCCAGCAGTGGGTTAGCGGACATAGGACTAGCGGGAGAAACTGAGCAGTTCTTC.

The chain links TRBV18 to TRBJ2-1, with 7 positions matching TRBD1. CDR3 size: 13 residues. Germline V gives CDR1 KGHSH, CDR2 LQKENI. The junction had 4 bases not matched to a gene; V was cut back by 4 bases and J by 7 bases. CDR3 region: CASSRLTGNEQFF. CDR3 coding DNA: TGTGCCAGCTCACGACTGACAGGGAATGAGCAGTTCTTC. Complete variable domain (other parts from reference TRBV18 and TRBJ2-1): NAGVMQNPRHLVRRRGQEARLRCSPMKGHSHVYWYRQLPEEGLKFMVYLQKENIIDESGMPKERFSAEFPKEGPSILRIQQVVRGDSAAYFCASSRLTGNEQFFGPGTRLTVL.

The chain couples TRBV5-6 to TRBJ2-2; TRBD1 matches at 8 bases. The CDR3 runs to 15 residues. Looked up from germline, CDR1 is SGHDT and CDR2 is YYEEEE. The V gene end was trimmed by 4 bases and the J gene end by 5 bases; junction bases not matched to a gene: 7. CDR3 nucleotides: TGTGCCAGCAGCACTCCGGGACAGGTTACCGGGGAGCTGTTTTTT. The encoded protein is CASSTPGQVTGELFF.